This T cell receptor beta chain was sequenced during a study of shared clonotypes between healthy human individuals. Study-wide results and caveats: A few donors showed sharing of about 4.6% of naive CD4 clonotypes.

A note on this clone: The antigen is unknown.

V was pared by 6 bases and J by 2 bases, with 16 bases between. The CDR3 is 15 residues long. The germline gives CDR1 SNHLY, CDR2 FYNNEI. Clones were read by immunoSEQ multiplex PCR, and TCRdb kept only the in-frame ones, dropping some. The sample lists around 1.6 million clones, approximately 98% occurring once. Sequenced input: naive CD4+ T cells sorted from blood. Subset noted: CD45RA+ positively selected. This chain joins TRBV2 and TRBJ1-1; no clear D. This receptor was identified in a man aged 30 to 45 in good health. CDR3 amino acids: CASSRGVLINTEAFF. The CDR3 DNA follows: TGTGCCAGCAGCCGGGGAGTTCTTATCAACACTGAAGCTTTCTTT.